This TCR beta chain came from a study of CXCR3-negative and CXCR3-positive naive CD8 T cells. TRB cDNA libraries were made by UMI-labeled 5' RACE. TCRdb reworked the 5' RACE reads into one entry per CDR3 protein, no DNA. Listed are some 130,000 distinct CDR3 sequences; 0.45% to 0.55% falls within the top ten. The CDR3 has 13 residues. Germline CDR1 is MNHEY and CDR2 is SMNVEV (reference sequence). Turning to this clonotype: The antigen remains undetermined.

Study-wide results and caveats: Naive cells that were CXCR3-positive had more hydrophobic TRB CDR3s (compared with CXCR3-negative naive cells).

The sequence was collected from a human donor in good health. Some clones in this sample may be carry-over from other donors' samples. V is TRBV27 and J is TRBJ2-7. Sequenced material: naive CXCR3- CD8+ T cells from blood. This sample's subset: CD45RO-CCR7+CD27+CD95- naive CD8+ T cells lacking CXCR3 (TNR3-). Here the CDR3 reads CASSLLRGYEQYF.